This is a list of T cell receptor beta chains from one sample in a study of CD8 T cells in ankylosing spondylitis. TCRdb recomputed calls from the 5' RACE reads with MiXCR, one row per CDR3 protein. Found here are 350,000 or so distinct CDR3 sequences, roughly 15% of them singletons; the top ten hold less than 1.1%. Sequencing was performed on blood, either unsorted or a sorted T cell fraction (not recorded which). The receptors stem from a male donor with ankylosing spondylitis or in good health (not recorded which). The CDR3 runs from the conserved cysteine through the conserved F or W. The order of the fields is CDR3 protein, CDR3 DNA, clone size, V gene, J gene, D gene. The D gene is left open where the match is weak. Where a row states a size, it is once, few, many or the class of an expanded clone; other rows omit it.

cdr3_aa: CATHPDRGIQPQHF
cdr3_nt: TGTGCCACCCATCCCGACAGGGGGATACAGCCCCAGCATTTT
clone_size: -
v_call: TRBV10-3
j_call: TRBJ1-5
d_call: TRBD1

cdr3_aa: CASSHENSPLHF
cdr3_nt: TGTGCCAGCAGCCATGAGAATTCACCCCTCCACTTT
clone_size: -
v_call: TRBV3-1
j_call: TRBJ1-6
d_call: -

cdr3_aa: CASSFWGGGNNEQFF
cdr3_nt: TGTGCCAGCAGTTTTTGGGGCGGGGGGAACAATGAGCAGTTCTTC
clone_size: -
v_call: TRBV12-3/TRBV12-4
j_call: TRBJ2-1
d_call: TRBD2

cdr3_aa: CASSSRDATEAFF
cdr3_nt: TGTGCCAGCAGCTCCCGGGATGCCACTGAAGCTTTCTTT
clone_size: -
v_call: TRBV3-1
j_call: TRBJ1-1
d_call: -

cdr3_aa: CSAPAGQGFSETQYF
cdr3_nt: TGCAGTGCCCCCGCGGGACAGGGTTTCTCAGAGACCCAGTACTTC
clone_size: -
v_call: TRBV20-1
j_call: TRBJ2-5
d_call: TRBD1

cdr3_aa: CSAGGELVEQFF
cdr3_nt: TGCAGTGCGGGAGGAGAGTTAGTTGAGCAGTTCTTC
clone_size: -
v_call: TRBV20-1
j_call: TRBJ2-1
d_call: -

cdr3_aa: CASSPSSRVFQTGELFF
cdr3_nt: TGTGCCAGCAGTCCCTCTTCACGGGTCTTTCAAACCGGGGAGCTGTTTTTT
clone_size: few
v_call: TRBV6-1
j_call: TRBJ2-2
d_call: -

cdr3_aa: CASSLAVGGPTDTQYF
cdr3_nt: TGTGCCAGCAGTTTAGCGGTGGGAGGGCCCACAGATACGCAGTATTTT
clone_size: -
v_call: TRBV12-3/TRBV12-4
j_call: TRBJ2-3
d_call: TRBD2

cdr3_aa: CASSEATTLGYTF
cdr3_nt: TGTGCCAGCAGCGAAGCGACGACGCTGGGCTACACCTTC
clone_size: -
v_call: TRBV2
j_call: TRBJ1-2
d_call: -

cdr3_aa: CASSPTRDNSYEQYF
cdr3_nt: TGTGCCAGCAGCCCAACACGGGACAATTCCTACGAGCAGTACTTC
clone_size: -
v_call: TRBV11-2
j_call: TRBJ2-7
d_call: -

cdr3_aa: CASSLIRTGRVGNEQFF
cdr3_nt: TGTGCCAGCAGTTTGATTCGGACAGGGCGCGTGGGCAATGAGCAGTTCTTC
clone_size: -
v_call: TRBV12-3/TRBV12-4
j_call: TRBJ2-1
d_call: TRBD1

cdr3_aa: CASSWTGTNTGELFF
cdr3_nt: TGTGCCAGCAGCTGGACAGGGACGAACACCGGGGAGCTGTTTTTT
clone_size: -
v_call: TRBV11-2
j_call: TRBJ2-2
d_call: TRBD1

cdr3_aa: CASSQQGGGYTF
cdr3_nt: TGTGCCAGCAGTCAACAGGGGGGAGGCTACACCTTC
clone_size: -
v_call: TRBV2
j_call: TRBJ1-2
d_call: TRBD1

cdr3_aa: CAISAGTREAFF
cdr3_nt: TGTGCCATCAGTGCAGGGACGAGGGAAGCTTTCTTT
clone_size: -
v_call: TRBV10-3
j_call: TRBJ1-1
d_call: -

cdr3_aa: CSARDNYEQYF
cdr3_nt: TGCAGTGCTAGAGACAACTACGAGCAGTACTTC
clone_size: many
v_call: TRBV20-1
j_call: TRBJ2-7
d_call: -

cdr3_aa: CASRGTVEQYF
cdr3_nt: TGTGCCAGCAGGGGAACGGTTGAGCAGTACTTC
clone_size: few
v_call: TRBV12-3/TRBV12-4
j_call: TRBJ2-7
d_call: -

cdr3_aa: CSFEGAGETQYF
cdr3_nt: TGCAGCTTCGAGGGGGCGGGAGAGACCCAGTACTTC
clone_size: -
v_call: TRBV29-1
j_call: TRBJ2-5
d_call: TRBD1

cdr3_aa: CASSLSLAGISYNEQFF
cdr3_nt: TGTGCCAGCAGTTTATCCCTAGCGGGGATCTCCTACAATGAGCAGTTCTTC
clone_size: -
v_call: TRBV27
j_call: TRBJ2-1
d_call: TRBD2

cdr3_aa: CAISEWERGPPNEQFF
cdr3_nt: TGTGCCATCAGTGAGTGGGAGCGGGGGCCTCCCAATGAGCAGTTCTTC
clone_size: few
v_call: TRBV10-3
j_call: TRBJ2-1
d_call: TRBD2

cdr3_aa: CASWAGQTYGYTF
cdr3_nt: TGTGCCAGCTGGGCAGGCCAGACCTATGGCTACACCTTC
clone_size: few
v_call: TRBV28
j_call: TRBJ1-2
d_call: -

cdr3_aa: CSARDKRQPQHF
cdr3_nt: TGCAGTGCTAGAGATAAACGGCAGCCCCAGCATTTT
clone_size: few
v_call: TRBV20-1
j_call: TRBJ1-5
d_call: -

cdr3_aa: CSARDLRGTSPGELFF
cdr3_nt: TGCAGTGCTAGAGATCTCCGTGGGACTAGCCCCGGGGAGCTGTTTTTT
clone_size: -
v_call: TRBV20-1
j_call: TRBJ2-2
d_call: TRBD2

cdr3_aa: CASSRGQGEQYF
cdr3_nt: TGTGCCAGCAGTCGCGGACAGGGCGAGCAGTACTTC
clone_size: few
v_call: TRBV25-1
j_call: TRBJ2-7
d_call: TRBD1

cdr3_aa: CAWSVRGRGREQFF
cdr3_nt: TGTGCCTGGAGTGTACGAGGTCGAGGTCGAGAGCAGTTCTTC
clone_size: -
v_call: TRBV30
j_call: TRBJ2-1
d_call: -

cdr3_aa: CATSDQTGLGYTF
cdr3_nt: TGTGCCACCAGTGACCAGACAGGGCTTGGCTACACCTTC
clone_size: -
v_call: TRBV24-1
j_call: TRBJ1-2
d_call: TRBD1

cdr3_aa: CASRPRRTGRNQPQHF
cdr3_nt: TGTGCCAGCAGACCTCGACGGACAGGTCGCAATCAGCCCCAGCATTTT
clone_size: few
v_call: TRBV6-1
j_call: TRBJ1-5
d_call: TRBD1

cdr3_aa: CATTKGGNTGELFF
cdr3_nt: TGTGCCACCACCAAGGGGGGGAACACCGGGGAGCTGTTTTTT
clone_size: -
v_call: TRBV28
j_call: TRBJ2-2
d_call: -

cdr3_aa: CASSEGGSTDTQYF
cdr3_nt: TGTGCCAGCAGTGAAGGCGGTAGCACAGATACGCAGTATTTT
clone_size: -
v_call: TRBV25-1
j_call: TRBJ2-3
d_call: -

cdr3_aa: CSARTTGQETQYF
cdr3_nt: TGCAGTGCTAGAACGACAGGGCAAGAGACCCAGTACTTC
clone_size: -
v_call: TRBV20-1
j_call: TRBJ2-5
d_call: TRBD1

cdr3_aa: CASSLTSGTSYEQYF
cdr3_nt: TGTGCCAGCAGCTTAACTAGCGGGACATCCTACGAGCAGTACTTC
clone_size: few
v_call: TRBV11-2
j_call: TRBJ2-7
d_call: TRBD2

cdr3_aa: CSARESKGRINSPLHF
cdr3_nt: TGCAGTGCTAGAGAAAGTAAGGGACGGATCAATTCACCCCTCCACTTT
clone_size: -
v_call: TRBV20-1
j_call: TRBJ1-6
d_call: -

cdr3_aa: CASGTDEQFF
cdr3_nt: TGTGCTAGTGGAACAGATGAGCAGTTCTTC
clone_size: few
v_call: TRBV12-5
j_call: TRBJ2-1
d_call: -

cdr3_aa: CASSQGQYNSPLHF
cdr3_nt: TGTGCCAGCAGCCAAGGGCAGTATAATTCACCCCTCCACTTT
clone_size: few
v_call: TRBV3-1
j_call: TRBJ1-6
d_call: -

cdr3_aa: CASRESSSSGANVLTF
cdr3_nt: TGTGCCAGCAGGGAGAGTTCCAGCTCTGGGGCCAACGTCCTGACTTTC
clone_size: -
v_call: TRBV7-2
j_call: TRBJ2-6
d_call: -

cdr3_aa: CSVEQSNEQYF
cdr3_nt: TGCAGCGTTGAACAGAGTAACGAGCAGTACTTC
clone_size: few
v_call: TRBV29-1
j_call: TRBJ2-7
d_call: -

cdr3_aa: CASSPWGWGTGTGELFF
cdr3_nt: TGTGCCAGCAGCCCATGGGGGTGGGGGACAGGAACCGGGGAGCTGTTTTTT
clone_size: few
v_call: TRBV7-8
j_call: TRBJ2-2
d_call: TRBD1

cdr3_aa: CASSLTGPLYEQYF
cdr3_nt: TGTGCCAGCAGCCTTACGGGGCCGCTATACGAGCAGTACTTC
clone_size: -
v_call: TRBV7-9
j_call: TRBJ2-7
d_call: -

cdr3_aa: CASSLGQSDTQYF
cdr3_nt: TGCGCCAGCAGCTTGGGACAGTCAGATACGCAGTATTTT
clone_size: -
v_call: TRBV5-1
j_call: TRBJ2-3
d_call: -

cdr3_aa: CASSQLSGGARETQYF
cdr3_nt: TGCGCCAGCAGCCAACTAAGCGGGGGGGCCCGAGAGACCCAGTACTTC
clone_size: few
v_call: TRBV4-1
j_call: TRBJ2-5
d_call: TRBD2

cdr3_aa: CASSLDSGVYNEQFF
cdr3_nt: TGCGCCAGCAGCTTGGATAGCGGGGTCTACAATGAGCAGTTCTTC
clone_size: -
v_call: TRBV5-1
j_call: TRBJ2-1
d_call: TRBD2

cdr3_aa: CASSITSGSREQYF
cdr3_nt: TGCGCCAGCAGCATCACTAGCGGTTCTAGAGAGCAGTACTTC
clone_size: -
v_call: TRBV5-1
j_call: TRBJ2-7
d_call: TRBD2

cdr3_aa: CASRRDGNIYEQYF
cdr3_nt: TGTGCCAGCAGGCGGGACGGAAACATTTACGAGCAGTACTTC
clone_size: few
v_call: TRBV6-1
j_call: TRBJ2-7
d_call: -

cdr3_aa: CAITSHTYEQYF
cdr3_nt: TGTGCCATCACCAGTCACACCTACGAGCAGTACTTC
clone_size: many
v_call: TRBV10-3
j_call: TRBJ2-7
d_call: -

cdr3_aa: CASSIGLGSTDTQYF
cdr3_nt: TGTGCCAGTAGTATAGGTCTGGGGAGCACAGATACGCAGTATTTT
clone_size: few
v_call: TRBV19
j_call: TRBJ2-3
d_call: -

cdr3_aa: CASSPGGRQRDGYTF
cdr3_nt: TGTGCCAGCAGTCCGGGAGGGAGACAGCGAGATGGCTACACCTTC
clone_size: once
v_call: TRBV6-1
j_call: TRBJ1-2
d_call: -

cdr3_aa: CASSRGGTNTGELFF
cdr3_nt: TGCGCCAGCAGCCGCGGGGGAACGAACACCGGGGAGCTGTTTTTT
clone_size: many
v_call: TRBV5-1
j_call: TRBJ2-2
d_call: TRBD2

cdr3_aa: CASSFAPTDTQYF
cdr3_nt: TGCGCCAGCAGCTTCGCGCCCACAGATACGCAGTATTTT
clone_size: many
v_call: TRBV5-1
j_call: TRBJ2-3
d_call: -

cdr3_aa: CCTDLYEQYF
cdr3_nt: TGTTGTACAGACCTTTACGAGCAGTACTTC
clone_size: many
v_call: TRBV5-5
j_call: TRBJ2-7
d_call: -

cdr3_aa: CASSNVSGYTF
cdr3_nt: TGTGCCAGCTCAAATGTGAGCGGCTACACCTTC
clone_size: -
v_call: TRBV18
j_call: TRBJ1-2
d_call: -

cdr3_aa: CSQLRTGVHEQFF
cdr3_nt: TGCAGTCAACTGCGGACAGGTGTCCATGAGCAGTTCTTC
clone_size: few
v_call: TRBV20-1
j_call: TRBJ2-1
d_call: TRBD1

cdr3_aa: CASSRPGQGGTQYF
cdr3_nt: TGTGCCAGCAGTCGGCCTGGACAGGGGGGGACCCAGTACTTC
clone_size: -
v_call: TRBV25-1
j_call: TRBJ2-5
d_call: TRBD1

cdr3_aa: CASQIGGPEAFF
cdr3_nt: TGTGCCAGCCAAATCGGGGGTCCTGAAGCTTTCTTT
clone_size: -
v_call: TRBV18
j_call: TRBJ1-1
d_call: -

cdr3_aa: CASSLSLGGELFF
cdr3_nt: TGCGCCAGCAGCTTGTCATTAGGCGGGGAGCTGTTTTTT
clone_size: few
v_call: TRBV5-1
j_call: TRBJ2-2
d_call: -

cdr3_aa: CSAISTGESTDTQYF
cdr3_nt: TGCAGTGCTATCAGTACCGGGGAGAGCACAGATACGCAGTATTTT
clone_size: few
v_call: TRBV20-1
j_call: TRBJ2-3
d_call: -

cdr3_aa: CSVGPSNEQFF
cdr3_nt: TGCAGCGTTGGACCCAGTAATGAGCAGTTCTTC
clone_size: -
v_call: TRBV29-1
j_call: TRBJ2-1
d_call: -